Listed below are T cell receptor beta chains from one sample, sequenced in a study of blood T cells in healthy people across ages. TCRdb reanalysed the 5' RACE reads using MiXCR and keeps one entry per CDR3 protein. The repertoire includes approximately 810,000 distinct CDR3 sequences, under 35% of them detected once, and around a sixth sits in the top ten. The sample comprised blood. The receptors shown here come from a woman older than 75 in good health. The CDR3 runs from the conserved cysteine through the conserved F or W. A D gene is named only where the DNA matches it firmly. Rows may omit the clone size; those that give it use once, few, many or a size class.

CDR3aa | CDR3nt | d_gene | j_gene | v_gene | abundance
CASSSGLSADTQYF | TGTGCCAGCAGCTCTGGCCTGAGCGCAGATACGCAGTATTTT | - | TRBJ2-3 | TRBV12-3/TRBV12-4 | -
CSVDGGRSTGELFF | TGCAGCGTTGATGGAGGACGAAGCACCGGGGAGCTGTTTTTT | - | TRBJ2-2 | TRBV29-1 | -
CASSGVGGGAFF | TGTGCCAGCAGTGGGGTAGGTGGCGGAGCTTTCTTT | - | TRBJ1-1 | TRBV3-1 | -
CSATDSYNSPLHF | TGCAGTGCTACTGACTCCTATAATTCACCCCTCCACTTT | - | TRBJ1-6 | TRBV20-1 | few
CASSASGLGVEPQHF | TGTGCCAGCAGTGCCTCCGGGCTCGGGGTAGAGCCCCAGCATTTT | - | TRBJ1-5 | TRBV2 | -
CASSLVGEGEQYF | TGTGCCAGCAGTTTAGTTGGGGAGGGAGAGCAGTACTTC | TRBD2 | TRBJ2-7 | TRBV27 | many
CATSRTPGQGALSPYNEQFF | TGTGCCACCAGCAGAACGCCGGGACAGGGGGCCCTATCGCCCTACAATGAGCAGTTCTTC | TRBD1 | TRBJ2-1 | TRBV15 | once
CASSPPIRGVYNEQFF | TGTGCCAGCTCACCACCGATCCGGGGGGTTTACAATGAGCAGTTCTTC | TRBD2 | TRBJ2-1 | TRBV18 | -
CASRGANEQFF | TGTGCCAGCAGGGGGGCGAATGAGCAGTTCTTC | - | TRBJ2-1 | TRBV7-9 | many
CASSRETSGFYEQYF | TGTGCCAGCAGCCGCGAGACTAGCGGGTTCTACGAGCAGTACTTC | TRBD2 | TRBJ2-7 | TRBV7-2 | -
CASSQLALDTDTQYF | TGTGCCAGCAGTCAACTAGCGCTGGACACAGATACGCAGTATTTT | TRBD2 | TRBJ2-3 | TRBV2 | many
CASSSGTGGPPLHF | TGTGCCAGCTCATCCGGGACAGGGGGACCACCCCTCCACTTT | TRBD1 | TRBJ1-6 | TRBV18 | -
CASSPWSEETQYF | TGTGCCAGCAGCCCCTGGTCGGAGGAGACCCAGTACTTC | - | TRBJ2-5 | TRBV6-2/TRBV6-3 | -
CTSSAPTGGFEDTQYF | TGTACCAGCAGCGCCCCGACAGGGGGATTTGAGGATACGCAGTATTTT | TRBD1 | TRBJ2-3 | TRBV9 | few
CASSQARRGGELFF | TGCGCCAGCAGCCAAGCGCGAAGGGGGGGGGAGCTGTTTTTT | - | TRBJ2-2 | TRBV4-3 | few
CASSISRGLAGLNNEQFF | TGTGCCAGCAGCATTTCTAGAGGACTAGCGGGGCTCAACAATGAGCAGTTCTTC | TRBD2 | TRBJ2-1 | TRBV5-6 | many
CASSRSVAGDVDTQYF | TGCGCCAGCAGCCGGTCGGTGGCAGGCGACGTAGATACGCAGTATTTT | - | TRBJ2-3 | TRBV5-1 | many
CSARIPILGTQYF | TGCAGTGCTAGAATACCTATATTGGGGACCCAGTACTTC | - | TRBJ2-5 | TRBV20-1 | -
CASSLRGMYNEQYF | TGCGCCAGCAGCTTGAGGGGAATGTACAATGAGCAGTACTTC | - | TRBJ2-5 | TRBV5-1 | -
CASIQGSSPLHF | TGTGCCAGCATTCAAGGGAGTTCACCCCTCCACTTT | - | TRBJ1-6 | TRBV28 | few
CASSIRGGTETQYF | TGTGCCAGCAGCATAAGAGGGGGGACGGAGACCCAGTACTTC | - | TRBJ2-5 | TRBV7-8 | few
CSARDRSREIGNEQFF | TGCAGTGCTAGAGATCGGAGCAGGGAAATTGGGAATGAGCAGTTCTTC | - | TRBJ2-1 | TRBV20-1 | -
CSARVRGMGNTEAFF | TGCAGTGCTAGAGTGCGGGGGATGGGGAACACTGAAGCTTTCTTT | - | TRBJ1-1 | TRBV20-1 | -
CASQPDRTSTDTQYF | TGTGCCTCCCAGCCCGACAGGACCAGCACAGATACGCAGTATTTT | - | TRBJ2-3 | TRBV12-3/TRBV12-4 | many
CASKPLWTSGHTGELFF | TGTGCCAGTAAACCCCTCTGGACTAGCGGGCACACCGGGGAGCTGTTTTTT | TRBD2 | TRBJ2-2 | TRBV19 | -
CASSLTGGLGYTF | TGTGCCAGCAGTCTAACAGGGGGCCTCGGCTACACCTTC | TRBD1 | TRBJ1-2 | TRBV28 | few